This T cell receptor (beta chain) was sequenced for a study of blood T cell repertoires in COVID-19. Sequenced by immunoSEQ multiplex PCR; TCRdb stores in-frame clones only, minus some. The sample has about 140,000 clones, around 80% seen once. This CDR3 is 18 amino acids long. V lost 1 base to trimming and J lost 5 bases; unmatched junction nucleotides: 15. Germline lookup yields CDR1 SGHDT and CDR2 YYEEEE. The sequence was obtained from a woman of 80 years or more with active or convalescent COVID-19. This sequence joins TRBV5-6 and TRBJ2-5; 9 nucleotides align to TRBD1. Sequenced material: peripheral blood. The CDR3, as DNA: TGTGCCAGCAGCTTGTTAGTCTGGGACAGGGAATCTGCGGAGACCCAGTACTTC. Amino acid sequence: CASSLLVWDRESAETQYF.